A selection of T cell receptor beta chains follows, all from one sample in a study of blood T cell repertoires in COVID-19. Here immunoSEQ multiplex PCR was the method, and the copy in TCRdb shows in-frame clones only, minus some. The sample records about 200,000 clones, 65% to 85% being singletons. Sequencing was carried out using PBMCs or T cells enriched from blood (not recorded which). The receptor source for this set is a man aged 35 to 55 who had recovered from COVID-19. Both conserved end residues are part of each CDR3. The order of the fields is J gene, clone size, D gene, V gene, CDR3 protein, CDR3 DNA. The D gene is left open where the match is weak. For some rows the clone size is stated as once, few or many, or as a class when expanded; others skip it.

TRBJ1-3	.	TRBD1	TRBV5-1	CASSLAGTGESGNTIYF	TGCGCCAGCAGCTTGGCGGGGACAGGGGAATCTGGAAACACCATATATTTT
TRBJ1-2	.	TRBD1	TRBV5-4	CASTRTGGLYGYTF	TGTGCCAGCACCCGGACAGGGGGCCTTTATGGCTACACCTTC
TRBJ1-2	.	.	TRBV19	CASSTRRGYTF	TGTGCCAGTAGTACGAGGAGGGGCTACACCTTC
TRBJ1-2	.	.	TRBV5-4	CASSSAGDNTNYGYTF	TGTGCCAGCAGCTCGGCCGGGGACAATACTAACTATGGCTACACCTTC
TRBJ1-3	.	.	TRBV19	CATGITSGNTIYF	TGTGCCACCGGGATCACTTCTGGAAACACCATATATTTT
TRBJ2-2	.	TRBD1	TRBV7-2	CASSLAYRGDTGELFF	TGTGCCAGCAGCTTAGCGTACAGGGGGGACACCGGGGAGCTGTTTTTT
TRBJ1-1	.	TRBD1	TRBV3-1/TRBV3-2	CASSQDWGQSNSGAFF	TGTGCCAGCAGCCAAGATTGGGGACAGAGTAACTCAGGAGCTTTCTTT
TRBJ2-5	.	TRBD1	TRBV5-1	CASSLGQGEEAQYF	TGCGCCAGCAGCTTAGGACAGGGGGAGGAGGCCCAGTACTTC
TRBJ1-2	.	.	TRBV2	CASNGGVYGYTF	TGTGCCAGCAACGGGGGAGTCTATGGCTACACCTTC
TRBJ2-7	.	TRBD1	TRBV5-1	CASSQRQGSYEQYF	TGCGCCAGCAGCCAAAGACAGGGCTCCTACGAGCAGTACTTC
TRBJ1-1	.	.	TRBV30	CAWSARSTEAFF	TGTGCCTGGAGTGCCCGGTCCACTGAAGCTTTCTTT
TRBJ1-1	.	TRBD1	TRBV28	CASRKLGTGGMTEAFF	TGTGCCAGCAGGAAATTAGGGACAGGGGGCATGACTGAAGCTTTCTTT
TRBJ2-3	few	TRBD1	TRBV6-4	CASSVTGTGGQDTQYF	TGTGCCAGCAGTGTTACCGGGACAGGGGGCCAGGATACGCAGTATTTT